This T cell receptor beta chain was captured in a study of T-cell memory formation after mild COVID-19. This clonotype was counted only a few times. The germline V and J ends were trimmed by 4 bases and 8 bases, with 8 bases remaining between them. Germline V gene lookup returns CDR1 LNHNV and CDR2 YYDKDF (reference sequence). This CDR3 comprises 12 residues. In TCRdb, the 5' RACE reads were re-called with MiXCR into one record per CDR3 protein. Among 470,000 or so distinct CDR3 sequences listed, 18% were seen once. The V and J genes are TRBV15 and TRBJ2-2; D is possibly TRBD1 (5 bases). The sequenced material came from PBMCs or a T cell subset sorted from them (not recorded which). The sequence was collected from an adult woman who had mild COVID-19 (a few samples of this study predate the infection). Cell type and time point are not known. The CDR3 here is CATSTGWGELFF. CDR3 nucleotides: TGTGCCACCAGCACAGGGTGGGGGGAGCTGTTTTTT. Full variable domain (outside the CDR3, taken from reference TRBV15 and TRBJ2-2): DAMVIQNPRYQVTQFGKPVTLSCSQTLNHNVMYWYQQKSSQAPKLLFHYYDKDFNNEADTPDNFQSRRPNTSFCFLDIRSPGLGDTAMYLCATSTGWGELFFGEGSRLTVL.